Listed below are T cell receptor beta chains from one sample, sequenced in a study of blood T cell repertoires in COVID-19. The protocol was immunoSEQ multiplex PCR, while the TCRdb copy is restricted to in-frame clones and leaves out a portion. The repertoire has approximately 200,000 clones, 80% to 85% of them found once; the top ten carry 5% to 6.5%. The sequenced sample was peripheral blood. These receptors originate from a woman in her sixties who had recovered from COVID-19. CDR3s include the opening cysteine and the closing phenylalanine or tryptophan. The D gene is left open where the match is weak. Some rows have no size entry. The others give once, few or many, or a class for an expanded clone.

size	D	V	J	DNA	CDR3
-	TRBD2	TRBV4-2	TRBJ2-5	TGTGCCAGCAGCCAAGAAGGAGTAGCGGGGGGTTTGCAAGAGACCCAGTACTTC	CASSQEGVAGGLQETQYF
-	-	TRBV9	TRBJ1-4	TGTGCCAGCAGCGTCCAGGGGTTCGAAGAAAAACTGTTTTTT	CASSVQGFEEKLFF
-	-	TRBV4-3	TRBJ2-5	TGCGCCAGCAGCCATGGACAGCAAGAGACCCAGTACTTC	CASSHGQQETQYF
-	TRBD2	TRBV9	TRBJ2-5	TGTGCCAGCAGCGTAGGCGGGGGGGCGGAGACCCAGTACTTC	CASSVGGGAETQYF
-	-	TRBV24-1	TRBJ2-2	TGTGCCACCAGTGATGACTACAACACCGGGGAGCTGTTTTTT	CATSDDYNTGELFF
-	TRBD1	TRBV27	TRBJ1-5	TGTGCCAGCAGCCCAGGGGGACAGCCCCAGCATTTT	CASSPGGQPQHF
once	-	TRBV20-1	TRBJ2-7	TGCAGTGCTAGTTTTCTTACAGAGGGCGAGCAGTACTTC	CSASFLTEGEQYF
-	TRBD1	TRBV25-1	TRBJ2-3	TGTGCCAGCAGTGAATATTTTCCGACAGGGGGGGGCACAGATACGCAGTATTTT	CASSEYFPTGGGTDTQYF
-	-	TRBV2	TRBJ1-2	TGTGCCAGCGGGGGGGTTGGGAATGGCTACACCTTC	CASGGVGNGYTF
-	-	TRBV19	TRBJ2-3	TGTGCCAGTACCTCGGGTCTTTCTAGCACAGATACGCAGTATTTT	CASTSGLSSTDTQYF
-	-	TRBV14	TRBJ2-3	TGTGCCAGCAGCCAAGATAACTCAATCAGCACAGATACGCAGTATTTT	CASSQDNSISTDTQYF
-	-	TRBV7-3	TRBJ1-1	TGTGCCAGCACCGAAAGCCCGGGGAACACTGAAGCTTTCTTT	CASTESPGNTEAFF
-	TRBD1	TRBV5-1	TRBJ1-4	TGCGCCAGCAGCTTGGGGACAGGCGGCCTTGAAAAACTGTTTTTT	CASSLGTGGLEKLFF
-	-	TRBV19	TRBJ1-1	TGTGCCAGTAGTACCCAAAAGGGGGTGGGCACTGAAGCTTTCTTT	CASSTQKGVGTEAFF
-	-	TRBV9	TRBJ1-5	TGTGCCAGCAGCCGGACAGATAGCAATCAGCCCCAGCATTTT	CASSRTDSNQPQHF
-	-	TRBV19	TRBJ2-1	TGTGCCAGTCCGGTCGAGGGGCGGGGTGAGCAGTTCTTC	CASPVEGRGEQFF
-	TRBD2	TRBV4-2	TRBJ2-7	TGTGCCAGCAGCCGCAGAATTGGCGGGGGGGCAGGCTACGAGCAGTACTTC	CASSRRIGGGAGYEQYF
few	TRBD1	TRBV7-2	TRBJ2-1	TGTGCCAGCAGCTTACAGCAGGGGGCCCTCAATGAGCAGTTCTTC	CASSLQQGALNEQFF
-	TRBD2	TRBV5-1	TRBJ2-3	TGCGCCAGCTCTTCCCGGGCGGGGGGCCCCGATACGCAGTATTTT	CASSSRAGGPDTQYF
many	TRBD2	TRBV14	TRBJ2-7	TGTGCCAGCAGCCGCAGACTAGCGGGGGGCTACGAGCAGTACTTC	CASSRRLAGGYEQYF
-	-	TRBV5-8	TRBJ2-3	TGTGCCAGCAGCTTGTCTAGAACAGATACGCAGTATTTT	CASSLSRTDTQYF
-	-	TRBV2	TRBJ2-7	TGTGCCACCAAAGCCGGGACGGCGAAACGGGGCGGGGGCTTCTACGAGCAGTACTTC	CATKAGTAKRGGGFYEQYF
-	-	TRBV7-8	TRBJ2-7	TGTGCCAGCAGCTTAGATGGGCAGACCTACGAGCAGTACTTC	CASSLDGQTYEQYF
-	TRBD1	TRBV4-1	TRBJ2-2	TGCGCCAGCAGCCAAGGGACAGGGGATTTAACCGGGGAGCTGTTTTTT	CASSQGTGDLTGELFF
-	TRBD1	TRBV2	TRBJ1-4	TGTGCCAGCAGTGCTGACAGGGGTTCTAATGAAAAACTGTTTTTT	CASSADRGSNEKLFF